This TCR beta chain was recovered during a study of low-dose radiotherapy and immunotherapy resistance in tumors. This sample's time point: before trial treatment. This clonotype occurred a few times. Germline CDR1 reads LGHDT; CDR2 reads YNNKEL (reference sequence). This CDR3 has 12 residues. Trimming removed 1 base at V and 3 bases at J, with 4 bases between. First-strand cDNA relied on TRAV- and TRBV-specific primers spanning alpha and beta chains. The PCR that amplified TCRs ran for approximately 20 cycles, relying on a constant-region primer and a V-primer adapter. TCRdb reprocessed the reads via MiXCR and lists one record per CDR3 protein. The data show fewer than 95,000 distinct CDR3 sequences, with more than 7.5% seen just once and under 1.1% held by the top ten.

The TCR originated in a male donor with prostate cancer. This chain joins TRBV3-1 and TRBJ2-7, with D unclear. The source was PBMCs, collected before treatment. The CDR3 reads CASSQGFYEQYF. The CDR3 DNA reads as TGTGCCAGCAGCCAAGGATTCTACGAGCAGTACTTC.